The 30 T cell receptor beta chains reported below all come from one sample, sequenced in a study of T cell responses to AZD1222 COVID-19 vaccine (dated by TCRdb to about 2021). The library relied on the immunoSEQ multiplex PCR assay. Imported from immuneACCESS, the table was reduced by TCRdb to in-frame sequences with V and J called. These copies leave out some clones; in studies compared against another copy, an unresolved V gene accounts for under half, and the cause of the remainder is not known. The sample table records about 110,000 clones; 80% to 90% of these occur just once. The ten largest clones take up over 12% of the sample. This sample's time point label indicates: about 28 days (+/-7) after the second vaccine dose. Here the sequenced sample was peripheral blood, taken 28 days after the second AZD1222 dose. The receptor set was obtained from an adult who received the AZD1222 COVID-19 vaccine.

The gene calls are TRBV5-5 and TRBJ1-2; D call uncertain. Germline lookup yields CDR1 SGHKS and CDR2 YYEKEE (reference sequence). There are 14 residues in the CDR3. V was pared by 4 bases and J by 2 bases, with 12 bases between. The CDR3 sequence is CASSPPASNYGYTF. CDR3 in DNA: TGTGCCAGCAGCCCCCCGGCTTCCAACTATGGCTACACCTTC. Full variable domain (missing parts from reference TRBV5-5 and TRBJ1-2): DAGVTQSPTHLIKTRGQQVTLRCSPISGHKSVSWYQQVLGQGPQFIFQYYEKEERGRGNFPDRFSARQFPNYSSELNVNALLLGDSALYLCASSPPASNYGYTFGSGTRLTVV.

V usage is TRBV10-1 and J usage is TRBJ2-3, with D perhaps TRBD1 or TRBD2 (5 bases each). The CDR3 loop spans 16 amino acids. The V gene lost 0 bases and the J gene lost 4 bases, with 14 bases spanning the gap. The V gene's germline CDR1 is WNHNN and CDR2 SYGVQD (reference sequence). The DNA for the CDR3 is TGCGCCAGCAGTGAGTCTAGAGGGGAGAAGGCAGATACGCAGTATTTT. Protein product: CASSESRGEKADTQYF.

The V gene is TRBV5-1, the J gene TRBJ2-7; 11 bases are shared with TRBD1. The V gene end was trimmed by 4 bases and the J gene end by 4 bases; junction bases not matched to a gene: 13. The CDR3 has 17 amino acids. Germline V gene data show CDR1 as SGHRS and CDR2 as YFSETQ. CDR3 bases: TGCGCCAGCAGCCCACCTCCGGGACAGGGGGGATCATACGAGCAGTACTTC. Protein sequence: CASSPPPGQGGSYEQYF.

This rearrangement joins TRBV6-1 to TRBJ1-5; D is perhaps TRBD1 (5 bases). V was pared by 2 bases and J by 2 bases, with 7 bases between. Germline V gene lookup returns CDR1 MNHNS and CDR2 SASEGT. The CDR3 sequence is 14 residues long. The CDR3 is CASSELGGNQPQHF. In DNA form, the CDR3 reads TGTGCCAGCAGTGAATTGGGGGGCAATCAGCCCCAGCATTTT.

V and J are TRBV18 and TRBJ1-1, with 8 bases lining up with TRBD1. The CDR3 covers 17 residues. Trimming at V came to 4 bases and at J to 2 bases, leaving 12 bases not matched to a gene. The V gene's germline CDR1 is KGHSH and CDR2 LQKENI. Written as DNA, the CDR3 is TGTGCCAGCTCACGAGTCGGGACAGGAGAACACAACACTGAAGCTTTCTTT. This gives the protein CASSRVGTGEHNTEAFF.

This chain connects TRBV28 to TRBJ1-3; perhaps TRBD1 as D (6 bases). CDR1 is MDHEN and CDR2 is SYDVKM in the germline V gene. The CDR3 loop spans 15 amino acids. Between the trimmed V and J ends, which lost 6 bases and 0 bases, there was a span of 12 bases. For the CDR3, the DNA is TGTGCCAGCAGCCTAGGGGGTTACTCTGGAAACACCATATATTTT. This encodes CASSLGGYSGNTIYF.

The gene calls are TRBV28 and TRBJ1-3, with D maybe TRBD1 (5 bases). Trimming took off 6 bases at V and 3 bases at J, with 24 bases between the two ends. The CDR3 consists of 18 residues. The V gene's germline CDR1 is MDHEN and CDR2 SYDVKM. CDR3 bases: TGTGCCAGCAGCCCTCAGCAGGGAGGTTTCTGGGATGGAAACACCATATATTTT. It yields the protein CASSPQQGGFWDGNTIYF.

CDR3 DNA sequence: TGTGCCAGCAGCTTAGCCAACGGGGGGGAGAACACTGAAGCTTTCTTT. This codes for CASSLANGGENTEAFF. This chain uses TRBV11-2 with TRBJ1-1; perhaps TRBD1 as D (5 bases). CDR3 length: 16 amino acids. Trimming shortened V by 1 base and J by 1 base, and 13 bases separated the two germline ends. Germline V gene sequence: CDR1 SGHAT, CDR2 FQNNGV. The full variable domain, rest sourced from reference TRBV11-2 and TRBJ1-1, is EAGVAQSPRYKIIEKRQSVAFWCNPISGHATLYWYQQILGQGPKLLIQFQNNGVVDDSQLPKDRFSAERLKGVDSTLKIQPAKLEDSAVYLCASSLANGGENTEAFFGQGTRLTVV.

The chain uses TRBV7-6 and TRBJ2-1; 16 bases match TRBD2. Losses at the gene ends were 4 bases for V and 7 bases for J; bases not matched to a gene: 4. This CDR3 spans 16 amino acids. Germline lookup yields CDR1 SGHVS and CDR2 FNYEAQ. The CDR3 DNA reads TGTGCCAGCAGCTGGGGACTAGCGGGAGGGGGTAATGAGCAGTTCTTC. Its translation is CASSWGLAGGGNEQFF.

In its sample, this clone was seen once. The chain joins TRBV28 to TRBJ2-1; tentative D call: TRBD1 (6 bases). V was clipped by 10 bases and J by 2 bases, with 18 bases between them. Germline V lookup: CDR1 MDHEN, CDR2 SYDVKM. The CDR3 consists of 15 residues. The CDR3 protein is CATDTPGVPYNEQFF. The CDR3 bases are TGTGCCACCGATACCCCAGGGGTCCCCTACAATGAGCAGTTCTTC. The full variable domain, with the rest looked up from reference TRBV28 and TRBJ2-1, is DVKVTQSSRYLVKRTGEKVFLECVQDMDHENMFWYRQDPGLGLRLIYFSYDVKMKEKGDIPEGYSVSREKKERFSLILESASTNQTSMYLCATDTPGVPYNEQFFGPGTRLTVL.

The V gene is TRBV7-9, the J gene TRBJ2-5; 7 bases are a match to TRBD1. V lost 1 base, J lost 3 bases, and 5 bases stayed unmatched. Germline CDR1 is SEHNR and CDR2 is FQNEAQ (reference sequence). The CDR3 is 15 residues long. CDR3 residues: CASSLERDRKETQYF. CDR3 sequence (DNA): TGTGCCAGCAGCTTAGAACGGGACAGAAAAGAGACCCAGTACTTC. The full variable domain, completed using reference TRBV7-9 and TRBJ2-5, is DTGVSQNPRHKITKRGQNVTFRCDPISEHNRLYWYRQTLGQGPEFLTYFQNEAQLEKSRLLSDRFSAERPKGSFSTLEIQRTEQGDSAMYLCASSLERDRKETQYFGPGTRLLVL.

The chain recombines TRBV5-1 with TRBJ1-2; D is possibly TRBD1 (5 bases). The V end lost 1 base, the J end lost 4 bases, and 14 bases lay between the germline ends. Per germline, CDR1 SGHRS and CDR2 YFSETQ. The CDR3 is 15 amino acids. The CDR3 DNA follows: TGCGCCAGCAGCTTGTGGGCGGACATCCCCTATGGCTACACCTTC. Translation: CASSLWADIPYGYTF.

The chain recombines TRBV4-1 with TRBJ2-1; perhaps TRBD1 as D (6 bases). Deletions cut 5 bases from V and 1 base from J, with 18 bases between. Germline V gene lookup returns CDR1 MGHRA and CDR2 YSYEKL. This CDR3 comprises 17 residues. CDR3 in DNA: TGCGCCAGCAGCGCACGGCCAGGGACAAGGTCCTACAATGAGCAGTTCTTC. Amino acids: CASSARPGTRSYNEQFF.

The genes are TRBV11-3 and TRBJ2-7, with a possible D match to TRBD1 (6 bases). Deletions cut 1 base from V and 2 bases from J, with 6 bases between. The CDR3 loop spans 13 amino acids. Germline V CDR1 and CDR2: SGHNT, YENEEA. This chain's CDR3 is CASSLGTAYEQYF. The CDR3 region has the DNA TGTGCCAGCAGCTTAGGGACAGCCTACGAGCAGTACTTC.

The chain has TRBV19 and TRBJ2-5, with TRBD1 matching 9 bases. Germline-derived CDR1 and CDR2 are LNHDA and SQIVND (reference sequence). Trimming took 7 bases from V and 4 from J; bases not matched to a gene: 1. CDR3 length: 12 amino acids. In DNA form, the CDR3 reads TGTGCCAGTACGACAGGGGGAGAGACCCAGTACTTC. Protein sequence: CASTTGGETQYF.

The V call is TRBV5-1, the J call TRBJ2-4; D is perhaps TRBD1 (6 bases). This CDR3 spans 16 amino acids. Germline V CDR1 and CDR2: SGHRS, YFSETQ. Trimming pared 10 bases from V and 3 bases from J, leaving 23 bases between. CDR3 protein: CASREGTFVDKNIQYF. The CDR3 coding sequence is TGCGCCTCTCGAGAGGGGACATTCGTAGACAAAAACATTCAGTACTTC.

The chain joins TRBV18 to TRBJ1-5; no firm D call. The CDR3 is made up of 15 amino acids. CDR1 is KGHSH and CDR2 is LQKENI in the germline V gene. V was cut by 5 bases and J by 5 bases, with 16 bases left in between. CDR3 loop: CASSSSHRGHQPQHF. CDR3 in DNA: TGTGCCAGCTCATCTAGTCATCGAGGCCATCAGCCCCAGCATTTT.

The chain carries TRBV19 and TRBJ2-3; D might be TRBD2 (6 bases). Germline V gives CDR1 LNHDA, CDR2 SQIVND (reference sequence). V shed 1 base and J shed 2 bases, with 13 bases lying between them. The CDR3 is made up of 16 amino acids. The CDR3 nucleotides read TGTGCCAGTAGTATAGTGGCGGGGCGATACACAGATACGCAGTATTTT. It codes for CASSIVAGRYTDTQYF.

DNA for the CDR3: TGTGCCAGTAGTATAAGCGGGGACAGGCATCAGCCCCAGCATTTT. It yields the protein CASSISGDRHQPQHF. V and J are TRBV19 and TRBJ1-5; 8 bases are shared with TRBD1. CDR3 length: 15 residues. V was pared by 2 bases and J by 5 bases, with 5 bases of the junction left unmatched. From germline, CDR1 is LNHDA and CDR2 SQIVND (reference sequence).

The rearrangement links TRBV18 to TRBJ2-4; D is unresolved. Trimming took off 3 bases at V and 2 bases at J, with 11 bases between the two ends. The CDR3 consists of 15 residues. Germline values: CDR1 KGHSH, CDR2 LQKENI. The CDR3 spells CASSPLEGSKNIQYF. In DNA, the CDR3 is TGTGCCAGCTCACCTCTAGAAGGGTCCAAAAACATTCAGTACTTC.

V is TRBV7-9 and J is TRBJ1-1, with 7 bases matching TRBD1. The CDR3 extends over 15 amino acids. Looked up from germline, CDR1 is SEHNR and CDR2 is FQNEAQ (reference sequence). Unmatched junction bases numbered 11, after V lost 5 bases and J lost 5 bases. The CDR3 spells CASSPETGIGTEAFF. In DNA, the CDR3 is TGTGCCAGCAGCCCCGAGACAGGGATCGGAACTGAAGCTTTCTTT.

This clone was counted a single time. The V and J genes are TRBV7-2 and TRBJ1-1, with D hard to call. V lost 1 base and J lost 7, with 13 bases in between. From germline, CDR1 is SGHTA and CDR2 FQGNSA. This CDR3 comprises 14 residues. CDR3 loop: CASSLVAGPREAFF. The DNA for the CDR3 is TGTGCCAGCAGCTTAGTGGCAGGACCGCGTGAAGCTTTCTTT.

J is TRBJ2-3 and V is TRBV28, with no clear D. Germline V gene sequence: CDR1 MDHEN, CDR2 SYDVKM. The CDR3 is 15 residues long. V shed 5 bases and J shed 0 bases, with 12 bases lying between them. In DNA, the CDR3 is TGTGCCAGCAGTACCTTTTCAACTAGCACAGATACGCAGTATTTT. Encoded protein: CASSTFSTSTDTQYF.

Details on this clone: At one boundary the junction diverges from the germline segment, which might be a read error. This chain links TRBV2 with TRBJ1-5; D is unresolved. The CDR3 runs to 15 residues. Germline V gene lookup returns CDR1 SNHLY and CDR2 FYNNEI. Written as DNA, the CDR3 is TGTGCCAGCAGGGAAGGTGGGTATGGCAATCAGCCCCAGCATTTT. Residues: CASREGGYGNQPQHF.

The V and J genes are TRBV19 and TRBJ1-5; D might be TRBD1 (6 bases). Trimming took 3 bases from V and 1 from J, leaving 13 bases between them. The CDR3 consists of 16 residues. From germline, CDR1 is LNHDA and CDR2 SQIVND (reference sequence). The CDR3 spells CASSMIQGVSNQPQHF. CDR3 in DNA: TGTGCCAGTAGTATGATACAGGGTGTCAGCAATCAGCCCCAGCATTTT.

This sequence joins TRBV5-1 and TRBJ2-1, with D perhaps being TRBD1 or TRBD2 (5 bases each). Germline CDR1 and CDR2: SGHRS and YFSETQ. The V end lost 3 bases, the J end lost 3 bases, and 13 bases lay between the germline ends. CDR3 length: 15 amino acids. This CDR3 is CASSYPGPYYNEQFF. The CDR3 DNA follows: TGCGCCAGCAGCTATCCGGGACCATACTACAATGAGCAGTTCTTC.

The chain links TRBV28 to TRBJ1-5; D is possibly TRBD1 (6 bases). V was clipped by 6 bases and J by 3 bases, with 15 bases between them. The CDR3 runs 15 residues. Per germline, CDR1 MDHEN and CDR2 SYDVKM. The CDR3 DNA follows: TGTGCCAGCAGCCCCCACAGGGCTCTCAATCAGCCCCAGCATTTT. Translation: CASSPHRALNQPQHF.

The CDR3 nucleotides are TGTGCCAGCAGTGGGCCGGGGAGCTCCTACAATGAGCAGTTCTTC. Protein: CASSGPGSSYNEQFF. The rearrangement links TRBV5-4 to TRBJ2-1; possible D gene TRBD2, 5 bases. V shed 5 bases and J shed 0 bases, with 12 bases lying between them. Germline V gene sequence: CDR1 SGHNT, CDR2 YYREEE (reference sequence). The CDR3 contains 15 residues.

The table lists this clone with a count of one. The CDR3 reads CASSRRVVDEKLFF. Here the CDR3 DNA reads TGTGCCAGCAGCCGCAGGGTAGTAGATGAAAAACTGTTTTTT. The V and J genes are TRBV9 and TRBJ1-4, with D perhaps matching TRBD1 (5 bases). There are 14 residues in the CDR3. Germline values: CDR1 SGDLS, CDR2 YYNGEE. Trimming pared 4 bases from V and 6 bases from J, leaving 13 bases between. The whole variable domain, filled in from reference TRBV9 and TRBJ1-4, reads DSGVTQTPKHLITATGQRVTLRCSPRSGDLSVYWYQQSLDQGLQFLIQYYNGEERAKGNILERFSAQQFPDLHSELNLSSLELGDSALYFCASSRRVVDEKLFFGSGTQLSVL.

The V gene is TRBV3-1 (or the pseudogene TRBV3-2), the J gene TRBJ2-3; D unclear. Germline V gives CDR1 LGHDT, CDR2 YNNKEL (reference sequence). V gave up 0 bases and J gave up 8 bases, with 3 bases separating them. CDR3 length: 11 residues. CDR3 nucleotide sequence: TGTGCCAGCAGCCAAGAGTTTACGCAGTATTTT. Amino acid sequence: CASSQEFTQYF.